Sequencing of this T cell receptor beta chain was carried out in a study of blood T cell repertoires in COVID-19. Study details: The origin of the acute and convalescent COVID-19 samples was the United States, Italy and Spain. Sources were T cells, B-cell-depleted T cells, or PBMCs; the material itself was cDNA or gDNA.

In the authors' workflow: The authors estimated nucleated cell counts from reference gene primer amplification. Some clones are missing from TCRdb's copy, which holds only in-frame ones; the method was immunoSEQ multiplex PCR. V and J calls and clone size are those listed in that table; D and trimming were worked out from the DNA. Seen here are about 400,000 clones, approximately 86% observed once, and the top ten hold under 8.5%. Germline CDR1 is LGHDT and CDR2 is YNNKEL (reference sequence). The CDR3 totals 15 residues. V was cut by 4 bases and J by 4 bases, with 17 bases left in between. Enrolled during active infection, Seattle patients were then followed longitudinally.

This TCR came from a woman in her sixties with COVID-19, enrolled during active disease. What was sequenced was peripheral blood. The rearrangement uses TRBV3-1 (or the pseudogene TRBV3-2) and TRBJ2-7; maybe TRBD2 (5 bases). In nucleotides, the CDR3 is TGTGCCAGCAGCCTCGGACCGCGTCGAGGGTACGAGCAGTACTTC. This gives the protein CASSLGPRRGYEQYF.